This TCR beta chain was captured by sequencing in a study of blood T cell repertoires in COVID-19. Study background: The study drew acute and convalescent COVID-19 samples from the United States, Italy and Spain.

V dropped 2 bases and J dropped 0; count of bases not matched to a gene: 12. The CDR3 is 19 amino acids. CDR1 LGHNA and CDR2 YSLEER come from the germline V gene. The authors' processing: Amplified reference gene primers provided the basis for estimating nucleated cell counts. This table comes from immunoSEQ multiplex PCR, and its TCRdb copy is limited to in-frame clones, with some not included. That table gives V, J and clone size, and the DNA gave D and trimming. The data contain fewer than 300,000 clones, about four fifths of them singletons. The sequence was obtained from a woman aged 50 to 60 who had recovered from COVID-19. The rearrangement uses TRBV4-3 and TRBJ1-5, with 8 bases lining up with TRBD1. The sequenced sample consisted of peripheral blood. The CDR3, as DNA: TGCGCCAGCAGCCAATCGCCTACGGGACAGGCATATAGCAATCAGCCCCAGCATTTT. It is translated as CASSQSPTGQAYSNQPQHF.